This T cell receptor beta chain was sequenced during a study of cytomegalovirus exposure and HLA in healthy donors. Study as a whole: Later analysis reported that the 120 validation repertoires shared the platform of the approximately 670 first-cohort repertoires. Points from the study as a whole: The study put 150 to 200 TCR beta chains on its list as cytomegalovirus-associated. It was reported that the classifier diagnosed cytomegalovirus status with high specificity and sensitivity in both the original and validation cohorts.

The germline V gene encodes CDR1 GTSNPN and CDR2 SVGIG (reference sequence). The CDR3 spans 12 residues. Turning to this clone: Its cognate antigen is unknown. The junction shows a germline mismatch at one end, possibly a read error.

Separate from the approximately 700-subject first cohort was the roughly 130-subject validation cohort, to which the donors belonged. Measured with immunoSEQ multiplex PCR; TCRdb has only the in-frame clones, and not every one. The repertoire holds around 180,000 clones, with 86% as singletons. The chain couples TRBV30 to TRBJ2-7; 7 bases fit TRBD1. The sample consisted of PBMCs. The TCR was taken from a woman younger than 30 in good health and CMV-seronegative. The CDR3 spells CAWSVTGRRDFF. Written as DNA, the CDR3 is TGTGCCTGGAGTGTGACAGGGAGACGAGATTTCTTC.